The next 21 T cell receptor beta chains were all read from a single sample in a study of blood T cell repertoires in COVID-19. TCRdb's table, derived via immunoSEQ multiplex PCR, lists solely in-frame clones and lacks some. The sample has 150,000 to 200,000 clones, roughly 85% seen once. Sequencing used peripheral blood. These receptors all come from an elderly woman with acute or convalescent COVID-19.

The rearrangement links TRBV7-2 to TRBJ1-5, with D perhaps TRBD1 (6 bases). Trimming shortened V by 3 bases and J by 7 bases, and 10 bases separated the two germline ends. The CDR3 consists of 13 residues. Germline assignment: CDR1 SGHTA and CDR2 FQGNSA. Written as DNA, the CDR3 is TGTGCCAGCAGCTTCACAGGGAGACAGCCCCAGCATTTT. As protein: CASSFTGRQPQHF.

The chain employs TRBV9 and TRBJ1-2; 7 nucleotides match TRBD1. The CDR3 spans 15 residues. Unmatched junction bases numbered 9, after V lost 4 bases and J lost 3 bases. The germline V gene has CDR1 SGDLS and CDR2 YYNGEE. The DNA of the CDR3 is TGTGCCAGCAGCCCCGGCTCCACAGGGGACTATGGCTACACCTTC. It yields the protein CASSPGSTGDYGYTF.

A single count supports this clone. The CDR3 reads CASSPSPLSYNEQFF. The CDR3 DNA reads as TGTGCCAGCAGCCCCTCTCCTCTCTCCTACAATGAGCAGTTCTTC. The chain joins TRBV7-2 to TRBJ2-1; D gene uncertain. This CDR3 has 15 residues. Germline CDR1 and CDR2: SGHTA and FQGNSA. The ends were cut back, 5 bases at V and 0 bases at J, with 11 bases in the middle.

The chain has TRBV9 and TRBJ2-3, with 9 nucleotides matching TRBD1. The CDR3 runs to 15 residues. Trimming at V came to 0 bases and at J to 7 bases, leaving 6 bases not matched to a gene. Germline CDR1 is SGDLS and CDR2 is YYNGEE. As DNA, the CDR3 is TGTGCCAGCAGCGTAGGGGACAGGGAGGTAAATACGCAGTATTTT. Translated, it gives CASSVGDREVNTQYF. The full variable domain, with the rest looked up from reference TRBV9 and TRBJ2-3, is DSGVTQTPKHLITATGQRVTLRCSPRSGDLSVYWYQQSLDQGLQFLIQYYNGEERAKGNILERFSAQQFPDLHSELNLSSLELGDSALYFCASSVGDREVNTQYFGPGTRLTVL.

The V and J genes are TRBV27 and TRBJ2-7; 10 bases map to TRBD1. CDR1 and CDR2 (germline): MNHEY, SMNVEV (reference sequence). The CDR3 extends over 15 amino acids. The V gene end was trimmed by 5 bases and the J gene end by 2 bases; junction bases not matched to a gene: 6. CDR3 region: CASSRTGTGAYEQYF. The CDR3 DNA is TGTGCCAGCAGTCGAACCGGGACAGGGGCCTACGAGCAGTACTTC.

The rearrangement joins TRBV7-2 to TRBJ2-7; D uncertain. The germline V gene has CDR1 SGHTA and CDR2 FQGNSA. The V gene lost 1 base and the J gene lost 2 bases, with 9 bases spanning the gap. This CDR3 is built from 14 residues. CDR3: CASSLDWATYEQYF. The CDR3 coding sequence is TGTGCCAGCAGCTTAGATTGGGCTACCTACGAGCAGTACTTC.

This clone was found once. The CDR3 reads CSASDGYGYTF. The CDR3 DNA is TGCAGTGCTAGCGACGGGTATGGCTACACCTTC. The chain recombines TRBV20-1 with TRBJ1-2, with D hard to call. V lost 3 bases and J lost 5, with 7 bases in between. The CDR3 has 11 amino acids. Germline V gene lookup returns CDR1 DFQATT and CDR2 SNEGSKA (reference sequence).

The chain carries TRBV7-2 and TRBJ2-1, with D possibly TRBD1 on 6 matching bases. This CDR3 has 15 amino acids. Trimming cost V 5 bases and J 4 bases, with 15 bases left between them. Germline assignment: CDR1 SGHTA and CDR2 FQGNSA. CDR3 protein: CASSRGSGVYNEQFF. The CDR3 DNA reads as TGTGCCAGCAGCCGTGGGTCAGGGGTGTACAATGAGCAGTTCTTC.

V usage is TRBV27 and J usage is TRBJ2-3, with a possible D match to TRBD2 (6 bases). CDR1 is MNHEY, CDR2 SMNVEV, per germline (reference sequence). The CDR3 length is 21 residues. The V gene lost 3 bases and the J gene lost 0 bases, with 28 bases spanning the gap. DNA for the CDR3: TGTGCCAGCAGTTTCCGAATTGGGTATCCGCGGGGACCCCGTAGCACAGATACGCAGTATTTT. This sequence encodes CASSFRIGYPRGPRSTDTQYF.

V is TRBV4-2 and J is TRBJ2-5; 7 bases are shared with TRBD1. CDR3 length: 13 residues. V dropped 1 base and J dropped 5; count of bases not matched to a gene: 1. Germline V CDR1 and CDR2: LGHNA, YNFKEQ. This chain's CDR3 is CASSQVGGETQYF. For the CDR3, the DNA is TGTGCCAGCAGCCAAGTAGGGGGCGAGACCCAGTACTTC.

The chain employs TRBV5-6 and TRBJ1-2; tentatively, D is TRBD1 (6 bases). CDR3 length: 11 amino acids. Germline CDR1 is SGHDT and CDR2 is YYEEEE. The germline V and J ends were trimmed by 4 bases and 8 bases, with 9 bases remaining between them. This chain's CDR3 is CASSSTGGYTF. The CDR3 bases are TGTGCCAGCAGCAGCACAGGGGGCTACACCTTC.

The rearrangement links TRBV5-1 to TRBJ2-5; D ambiguous. Germline V gene data show CDR1 as SGHRS and CDR2 as YFSETQ. The germline V and J ends were trimmed by 4 bases and 2 bases, with 12 bases remaining between them. The CDR3 contains 14 residues. CDR3 coding DNA: TGCGCCAGCAGCCCGTTCGTGGCTCAAGAGACCCAGTACTTC. Its translation is CASSPFVAQETQYF.

V gene TRBV20-1 combines with J gene TRBJ2-5; D is perhaps TRBD1 (5 bases). Per the germline V gene, CDR1 is DFQATT and CDR2 is SNEGSKA (reference sequence). The V gene lost 3 bases and the J gene lost 2 bases, with 16 bases spanning the gap. The CDR3 contains 15 residues. This CDR3 is CSASGRRQPQETQYF. DNA for the CDR3: TGCAGTGCTAGTGGCCGGAGACAGCCTCAAGAGACCCAGTACTTC.

The chain couples TRBV7-2 to TRBJ2-7, with D tentatively TRBD1 (6 bases). Trimming removed 0 bases from V and 4 bases from J, with 25 bases in between. The CDR3 loop spans 19 amino acids. From germline, CDR1 is SGHTA and CDR2 FQGNSA. As DNA, the CDR3 is TGTGCCAGCAGCTTAGCGACGACCCACACAGGGCCTAGTAAGTACGAGCAGTACTTC. Translating it yields CASSLATTHTGPSKYEQYF.

The genes are TRBV7-9 and TRBJ2-3; tentatively, D is TRBD1 (6 bases). The CDR3 loop spans 15 amino acids. Germline values: CDR1 SEHNR, CDR2 FQNEAQ (reference sequence). With 5 bases removed from V and 4 bases from J, the gap between germline ends came to 16 bases. The DNA for the CDR3 is TGTGCCAGCAGCCCCGAGTGGGGGCTAGCAGATACGCAGTATTTT. Translation: CASSPEWGLADTQYF.

The V call is TRBV5-1, the J call TRBJ2-5; 9 positions agree with TRBD2. The CDR3 runs 16 residues. The J segment lost 2 bases and the V segment lost 4 bases, leaving 9 bases of the junction unmatched. Germline lookup yields CDR1 SGHRS and CDR2 YFSETQ. The chain's CDR3 is CASSPVVSGSQETQYF. In nucleotides, the CDR3 is TGCGCCAGCAGCCCGGTCGTTAGCGGGAGTCAAGAGACCCAGTACTTC.

This clone was recorded a few times. V gene TRBV2 combines with J gene TRBJ2-3, with TRBD1 matching over 7 bases. This CDR3 has 14 residues. Germline values: CDR1 SNHLY, CDR2 FYNNEI. After removal of 9 bases from V and 1 base from J, the junction contained 7 bases not matched to a gene. This CDR3 reads CASNRGSGTDTQYF. The CDR3 DNA sequence: TGTGCCAGTAACAGGGGCTCGGGCACAGATACGCAGTATTTT.

The V call is TRBV19, the J call TRBJ2-5, with D possibly TRBD1 on 5 matching bases. Germline CDR1 and CDR2: LNHDA and SQIVND (reference sequence). The CDR3 contains 14 residues. V was clipped by 3 bases and J by 5 bases, with 13 bases between them. The CDR3: CASSMARVGETQYF. The DNA of the CDR3 is TGTGCCAGTAGTATGGCCAGGGTCGGGGAGACCCAGTACTTC.

V usage is TRBV11-1 and J usage is TRBJ1-1; perhaps TRBD1 as D (6 bases). Per germline, CDR1 SGHAT and CDR2 FQDESV (reference sequence). Trimming took 5 bases from V and 4 from J, leaving 14 bases between them. The length of the CDR3 is 14 residues. The CDR3 region is CASSPQGLITEAFF. CDR3 sequence (DNA): TGTGCCAGCAGCCCTCAGGGGCTTATCACTGAAGCTTTCTTT.

V and J are TRBV6-6 and TRBJ2-7; 16 positions agree with TRBD2. The CDR3 extends over 15 amino acids. V lost 4 bases to trimming and J lost 6 bases; unmatched junction nucleotides: 3. Germline CDR1 and CDR2: MNHNY and SVGAGI (reference sequence). The CDR3 DNA reads TGTGCCAGCAGTTGGGGACTAGCGGGGGGGAGCGAGCAGTACTTC. Its protein is CASSWGLAGGSEQYF.

This clone was seen only once. This chain links TRBV6-2 or TRBV6-3 with TRBJ2-1; tentatively, D is TRBD1 (5 bases). This CDR3 comprises 16 residues. Trimming took 3 bases from V and 1 from J, leaving 13 bases between them. The V gene's germline CDR1 is MNHEY and CDR2 SVGEGT. The CDR3, as DNA: TGTGCCAGCAGTTATCCCCAGGGTTCGTCCTACAATGAGCAGTTCTTC. Its translation is CASSYPQGSSYNEQFF.